These 10 T cell receptor beta chains were sequenced from one sample in a study of blood T cell repertoires in COVID-19 (dated by TCRdb to about 2020). Libraries came from the immunoSEQ multiplex PCR assay. Entries here come from immuneACCESS through TCRdb and include only in-frame sequences with V and J called. Some clones fail to appear in such tables; in the studies checked, an unresolved V gene covers under half of the shortfall, and the cause of the remainder is unknown. The sample records hundreds of thousands of clones, around 88% of which are singletons. The ten largest clones capture 5.5% to 7% of the sample. What was sequenced was peripheral blood. These receptors originate from a woman aged 25 to 45 who had recovered from COVID-19.

The V gene is TRBV28, the J gene TRBJ1-5; D is ambiguous. The CDR3 is made up of 15 amino acids. Trimming shortened V by 6 bases and J by 5 bases, and 17 bases separated the two germline ends. The V gene's germline CDR1 is MDHEN and CDR2 SYDVKM. In nucleotides, the CDR3 is TGTGCCAGCAGCACCCAAGGACTCTTTTATCAGCCCCAGCATTTT. Amino acids: CASSTQGLFYQPQHF.

This clone was found once. The V gene is TRBV19, the J gene TRBJ2-7, with 11 bases identical to TRBD1. V shed 4 bases, J shed 1 base, and the junction held 3 bases outside the gene matches. This CDR3 has 15 residues. CDR1 and CDR2 (germline): LNHDA, SQIVND (reference sequence). Written as DNA, the CDR3 is TGTGCCAGTAGTAAGGGACAGGGGGGGTCCTACGAGCAGTACTTC. Protein product: CASSKGQGGSYEQYF.

The J gene is TRBJ1-1, the V gene TRBV7-3, with a tentative D call TRBD1 (6 bases). Germline CDR1 SGHTA, CDR2 FQGTGA. CDR3 length: 16 residues. V lost 0 bases to trimming and J lost 5 bases, with 16 bases between them. DNA of the CDR3: TGTGCCAGCAGCTTAACTCACAGGGTGACGGGGACTGAAGCTTTCTTT. The encoded protein is CASSLTHRVTGTEAFF.

The chain is built from TRBV5-1 and TRBJ1-1, with a tentative D call TRBD1 (5 bases). The V end was cut by 3 bases, the J end by 5 bases, with 23 bases between. CDR3 size: 17 residues. Germline-derived CDR1 and CDR2 are SGHRS and YFSETQ. The CDR3 loop reads CASSSGFFRASGTEAFF. In nucleotides, the CDR3 is TGCGCCAGCAGCTCGGGCTTCTTCAGGGCCTCGGGTACTGAAGCTTTCTTT.

This sequence joins TRBV28 and TRBJ2-1; D is possibly TRBD2 (6 bases). V shed 0 bases and J shed 6 bases, with 15 bases lying between them. This CDR3 contains 16 residues. The germline V gene has CDR1 MDHEN and CDR2 SYDVKM. The DNA for the CDR3 is TGTGCCAGCAGTTTATGGGCAGCGGGTACTACCAATGAGCAGTTCTTC. Translated, it gives CASSLWAAGTTNEQFF.

This chain joins TRBV2 and TRBJ1-2; 9 bases are a match to TRBD1. Germline V gene data show CDR1 as SNHLY and CDR2 as FYNNEI. Germline trimming cut 9 bases from V and 5 bases from J; bases unmatched to any gene: 10. This CDR3 is built from 14 residues. The CDR3 coding sequence is TGTGCCAGAGAGACAGGGGGTGGTGTGTATGGCTACACCTTC. Its protein is CARETGGGVYGYTF.

This clone was observed a single time. The genes are TRBV27 and TRBJ2-3, with D possibly being TRBD2 (5 bases). Germline CDR1 reads MNHEY; CDR2 reads SMNVEV (reference sequence). Trimming removed 3 bases at V and 0 bases at J, with 13 bases between. This CDR3 contains 16 residues. The CDR3 coding sequence is TGTGCCAGCAGTTTCTCAGCGGTCCCTAGCACAGATACGCAGTATTTT. It codes for CASSFSAVPSTDTQYF.

The chain couples TRBV10-3 to TRBJ1-1; D gene uncertain. V was clipped by 7 bases and J by 0 bases, with 9 bases between them. The CDR3 has 13 residues. Per germline, CDR1 ENHRY and CDR2 SYGVKD. The CDR3 DNA reads TGTGCCATCAAGTTAGAAATGAACACTGAAGCTTTCTTT. Protein product: CAIKLEMNTEAFF.

The V and J genes are TRBV7-2 and TRBJ1-5; a weak D match, TRBD1 (6 bases). The CDR3 spans 15 residues. Trimming removed 7 bases at V and 3 bases at J, with 16 bases between. Germline V gives CDR1 SGHTA, CDR2 FQGNSA. In nucleotides, the CDR3 is TGTGCCAGCACCCCGAAGACAGGTCCCAATCAGCCCCAGCATTTT. Amino acids: CASTPKTGPNQPQHF. The full variable domain, rest sourced from reference TRBV7-2 and TRBJ1-5, is GAGVSQSPSNKVTEKGKDVELRCDPISGHTALYWYRQSLGQGLEFLIYFQGNSAPDKSGLPSDRFSAERTGGSVSTLTIQRTQQEDSAVYLCASTPKTGPNQPQHFGDGTRLSIL.

This chain connects TRBV24-1 to TRBJ2-2, with TRBD2 matching 7 bases. This CDR3 is built from 18 residues. Looked up from germline, CDR1 is KGHDR and CDR2 is SFDVKD. J lost 2 bases, V lost 1 base, and 9 bases had no gene match. The CDR3 is CATSDFSPGLPNTGELFF. CDR3 nucleotides: TGTGCCACCAGTGATTTTTCTCCGGGACTACCTAACACCGGGGAGCTGTTTTTT.